This TCR beta chain was sequenced during a study of PD-L1 blockade in urothelial cancer. Study in general: When patients started atezolizumab in the mid-2010s, it was given at 1,200 mg intravenously every 3 weeks. Samples of blood were analyzed 3 weeks (second dose) and 6 weeks after treatment start.

Synthetic templates analogous to TCR were spiked into all PCRs individually. The table came from immunoSEQ multiplex PCR; TCRdb's copy has only in-frame clones and leaves some out. The sample contains fewer than 40,000 clones, roughly 90% of which appear only once. Pretreatment and on-treatment blood mononuclear cell samples were taken, totaling between 1 and 8 time points per patient. This clone was recorded once. V dropped 5 bases and J dropped 3; count of bases not matched to a gene: 3. CDR1 is MNHEY and CDR2 is SVGAGI in the germline V gene. The CDR3 runs 13 residues. The source of this sequence is a man aged 65-85 years with urothelial cancer. The material was PBMCs, obtained around atezolizumab (anti-PD-L1) treatment. The V and J genes are TRBV6-5 and TRBJ2-5; 7 bases align to TRBD1. The CDR3 DNA reads TGTGCCAGCAGTGCCGGGACAGAAGAGACCCAGTACTTC. Its translation: CASSAGTEETQYF.